This TCR beta chain was retrieved from a study of T cell repertoires in cytomegalovirus infection. The CDR3 length is 12 residues. V dropped 7 bases and J dropped 11 bases, with 17 bases sitting between them. CDR1 is LNHDA, CDR2 SQIVND, per germline (reference sequence). Remarks on this clonotype: Its specificity is unknown.

Broader study findings: Clonotype analysis showed dominance of the ex vivo response by HLA-C-restricted CMV-specific TCR beta clonotypes.

From the reads, TCRdb called clonotypes with MiXCR, one entry per CDR3 protein. In the table there are around 140,000 distinct CDR3 sequences, around 32% of which are singletons. The chain carries TRBV19 and TRBJ1-1; D is perhaps TRBD1 (5 bases). The clonotype comes from a human donor in good health (CMV status not recorded). Some clones in this sample may be carry-over from other donors' samples. Sequencing was performed on CD8+ T cells from cultured PBMCs, taken from culture after CMV antigen stimulation. The CDR3 here is CASTLGGVGAFF. CDR3 sequence (DNA): TGTGCCAGTACCCTTGGGGGGGTCGGGGCTTTCTTT.